Presented here are 14 T cell receptor beta chains from one specimen sequenced in a study of human T cells and chemical hapten exposure. Indicated time point: pre-sensitization, week 0. Treatment noted: therapeutic diphenylcyclopropenone sensitization with weekly scalp DPC. TCRdb passed the RACE reads through MiXCR, listing each CDR3 protein once. The sample holds some 360,000 distinct CDR3 sequences, approximately 5.1% seen once. The specimen comprised whole blood, sampled in connection with sensitization to the hapten diphenylcyclopropenone (DPC). The source is a woman between 45 and 60 years old with alopecia areata. Some clones in this sample may be carry-over from other donors' samples.

The table lists this clonotype with many counts. This chain connects TRBV6-5 to TRBJ1-3; a weak D match, TRBD1 (5 bases). Deletions cut 8 bases from V and 2 bases from J, with 16 bases between. There are 15 residues in the CDR3. The V gene's germline CDR1 is MNHEY and CDR2 SVGAGI. The CDR3 sequence is CASSPRGETGNTIYF. CDR3 nucleotide sequence: TGTGCCAGCTCTCCCCGGGGGGAAACTGGAAACACCATATATTTT.

This clonotype came up a few times. The rearrangement links TRBV28 to TRBJ2-7; possible D gene TRBD2, 7 bases. This CDR3 comprises 14 residues. Germline V CDR1 and CDR2: MDHEN, SYDVKM. V was clipped by 6 bases and J by 2 bases, with 14 bases between them. CDR3 in DNA: TGTGCCAGCAGCCCAGGGGAGGGTGCCTACGAGCAGTACTTC. It yields the protein CASSPGEGAYEQYF.

Many counts were recorded for this clonotype. The chain has TRBV20-1 and TRBJ2-5; D is perhaps TRBD2 (6 bases). The CDR3 contains 12 residues. Germline V lookup: CDR1 DFQATT, CDR2 SNEGSKA (reference sequence). V shed 7 bases and J shed 5 bases, with 14 bases lying between them. DNA for the CDR3: TGCAGTGTCAGCGGGCGTCAGGAGACCCAGTACTTC. Its translation is CSVSGRQETQYF.

This clonotype was counted a few times. This chain joins TRBV20-1 and TRBJ2-4; 8 nucleotides match TRBD2. Germline V gene sequence: CDR1 DFQATT, CDR2 SNEGSKA (reference sequence). CDR3 length: 17 amino acids. V lost 6 bases to trimming and J lost 0 bases; unmatched junction nucleotides: 13. CDR3 bases: TGCAGTGCGTCAACCGGGACTAGTAGTGGAGCCAAAAACATTCAGTACTTC. Protein: CSASTGTSSGAKNIQYF.

This clonotype was counted a few times. This sequence joins TRBV5-1 and TRBJ2-3, with D unclear. This CDR3 is 14 amino acids long. The germline gives CDR1 SGHRS, CDR2 YFSETQ. Trimming pared 0 bases from V and 4 bases from J, leaving 9 bases between. CDR3 bases: TGCGCCAGCAGCTTGGCCGGCTCCTCAGATACGCAGTATTTT. It is translated as CASSLAGSSDTQYF.

This chain connects TRBV3-1 to TRBJ1-3; D remains unclear. The CDR3 is made up of 13 amino acids. The germline V gene has CDR1 LGHDT and CDR2 YNNKEL (reference sequence). V was shortened by 5 bases and J by 2 bases, with 7 bases between the two germline ends. Here the CDR3 reads CASSYRTGNTIYF. The DNA of the CDR3 is TGTGCCAGCAGCTACCGGACTGGAAACACCATATATTTT. The complete variable domain, with remaining parts taken from reference TRBV3-1 and TRBJ1-3, reads DTAVSQTPKYLVTQMGNDKSIKCEQNLGHDTMYWYKQDSKKFLKIMFSYNNKELIINETVPNRFSPKSPDKAHLNLHINSLELGDSAVYFCASSYRTGNTIYFGEGSWLTVV.

At least ten counts were recorded for this clonotype. The genes are TRBV20-1 and TRBJ2-7; D perhaps matches TRBD2 (5 bases). The CDR3 has 13 residues. V gave up 2 bases and J gave up 2 bases, with 10 bases separating them. Germline CDR1 and CDR2: DFQATT and SNEGSKA (reference sequence). The CDR3 region is CSARKAVTYEQYF. The CDR3, as DNA: TGCAGTGCTAGAAAAGCGGTTACCTACGAGCAGTACTTC.

The sample holds many counts of this clonotype. The rearrangement links TRBV3-1 to TRBJ1-2; maybe TRBD1 (5 bases). Germline CDR1 reads LGHDT; CDR2 reads YNNKEL (reference sequence). CDR3 length: 12 amino acids. Trimming removed 4 bases at V and 6 bases at J, with 9 bases between. Written as DNA, the CDR3 is TGTGCCAGCAGCCGGGGACCAAATGGCTACACCTTC. Protein sequence: CASSRGPNGYTF.

Only a few counts were recorded for this clonotype. The J gene is TRBJ2-7, the V gene TRBV2; D not resolved. The CDR3 is 12 residues long. The V gene's germline CDR1 is SNHLY and CDR2 FYNNEI. V was pared by 11 bases and J by 6 bases, with 17 bases between. The CDR3: CAVTFWLSEQYF. Written as DNA, the CDR3 is TGTGCCGTCACCTTTTGGTTGAGCGAGCAGTACTTC.

In its sample, this clonotype was seen many times. This chain links TRBV12-3 or TRBV12-4 with TRBJ2-1, with D maybe TRBD1 (5 bases). CDR3 length equals 13 residues. The V gene lost 3 bases and the J gene lost 7 bases, with 10 bases spanning the gap. The chain's CDR3 is CASSLGLPNEQFF. The DNA of the CDR3 is TGTGCCAGCAGTTTGGGGCTACCTAATGAGCAGTTCTTC.

This clonotype has a handful of counts. The chain links TRBV15 to TRBJ2-3, with TRBD2 identical over 7 bases. CDR3 length: 16 amino acids. Trimming removed 1 base from V and 2 bases from J; junction bases left unmatched: 6. Germline V gene sequence: CDR1 LNHNV, CDR2 YYDKDF (reference sequence). CDR3 nucleotide sequence: TGTGCCACCAGCAGAGGGGCTAGCGGAAACACAGATACGCAGTATTTT. It specifies CATSRGASGNTDTQYF.

This clonotype was counted ten times or more. The rearrangement joins TRBV28 to TRBJ1-6; D might be TRBD1 (5 bases). Trimming left V 4 bases short and J 9 bases short, with 13 bases between. Per germline, CDR1 MDHEN and CDR2 SYDVKM. CDR3 length equals 14 residues. In DNA, the CDR3 is TGTGCCAGCAGTTCTGGACAAGCAGGTTCACCCCTCCACTTT. It yields the protein CASSSGQAGSPLHF.

V usage is TRBV11-3 and J usage is TRBJ2-3; TRBD1 is a possible D gene (5 bases). The CDR3 sequence is 15 residues long. The germline V gene has CDR1 SGHNT and CDR2 YENEEA. Trimming took 1 base from V and 5 from J, leaving 13 bases between them. CDR3 nucleotides: TGTGCCAGCAGCTTAGCCCCAGGGATTGGAGATACGCAGTATTTT. Translated: CASSLAPGIGDTQYF.

This clonotype has only a few counts. The rearrangement links TRBV6-6 to TRBJ2-2; TRBD2 aligns across 7 bases. CDR1 MNHNY and CDR2 SVGAGI come from the germline V gene (reference sequence). After removal of 4 bases from V and 2 bases from J, the junction contained 7 bases not matched to a gene. The CDR3 consists of 16 residues. The CDR3 loop is CASSSGAGINTGELFF. The CDR3 coding sequence is TGTGCCAGCAGTTCGGGAGCGGGGATTAACACCGGGGAGCTGTTTTTT.